The clone carrying this TCR beta chain was found a few times. This entry belongs to a study of T-cell reconstitution after alpha-beta-depleted transplantation in children. A TCRbeta library incorporating unique molecular identifiers was prepared. TCRdb ran MiXCR on the PCR reads and lists one entry per CDR3 protein. The top ten clones hold less than 4.5% of a sample with about 610,000 distinct CDR3 sequences, over 9.5% of them seen once. V was clipped by 3 bases and J by 2 bases, with 17 bases between them. CDR3 length: 16 amino acids. Germline assignment: CDR1 LNHNV and CDR2 YYDKDF (reference sequence).

The sequence was obtained from a human donor who donated a stem cell graft to a child with acute myeloid leukemia. The chain recombines TRBV15 with TRBJ2-7; no clear D. The input for sequencing was PBMCs from the stem cell graft donor, taken from the stem cell graft. CDR3 sequence reads: CATSSALGVSPYEQYF. CDR3 nucleotides: TGTGCCACCAGCAGCGCGCTTGGAGTGAGCCCCTACGAGCAGTACTTC.